This T cell receptor (beta chain) was profiled in a study of CD8 T cells in Susac syndrome. About the research overall: Patients with Susac syndrome were therapy-naive, on corticosteroids, or on intravenous immunoglobulin alone at the time that blood was drawn.

A quantity of about 0.5 to 1 ug RNA underwent reverse transcription using random hexamers. The method of amplification for TCR beta CDR3 was immunoSEQ multiplex PCR, covering 54 Vbeta and 13 Jbeta. TCRdb re-called the immunoSEQ multiplex PCR reads through MiXCR, storing one row per CDR3 protein. The data show 85,000 to 130,000 distinct CDR3 sequences, roughly 94% seen once. This CDR3 has 14 amino acids. Looked up from germline, CDR1 is SQVTM and CDR2 is ANQGSEA. The V gene lost 1 base and the J gene lost 2 bases, with 8 bases spanning the gap. Sequencing targeted TCR beta in T cells from blood (CD8+ and CD4+). Study results and caveats: In TEMRA cells and active patients, CD8+ clonal expansion in Susac reached its peak.

With regard to this clonotype: The antigen remains undetermined.

This TCR came from a human donor with Susac syndrome. The rearrangement uses TRBV29-1 and TRBJ1-4, with D unclear. Sequencing input: CD8+ T cells from PBMCs. The CDR3 here is CSVEGGGTNEKLFF. In nucleotides, the CDR3 is TGCAGCGTTGAAGGAGGAGGGACTAATGAAAAACTGTTTTTT.